What follows are 29 T cell receptor beta chains derived from one specimen sequenced in a study of T cell clonotyping in hematopoietic cell transplantation. The method was immunoSEQ multiplex PCR; TCRdb's version includes in-frame clones alone and lacks a portion of them. The data hold 17,000 or so clones, with 70% to 75% observed a single time. Sequenced material: peripheral blood mononuclear cells. The receptors stem from a woman aged 55-75 years in good health. Some clones in this sample may be carry-over from other donors' samples.

CDR3 protein: CATSSQNSNQPQHF. As DNA, the CDR3 is TGTGCCACCAGCAGTCAGAATAGCAATCAGCCCCAGCATTTT. This rearrangement joins TRBV15 to TRBJ1-5; D remains ambiguous. Between the trimmed V and J ends, which lost 3 bases and 0 bases, there was a span of 6 bases. CDR1 is LNHNV, CDR2 YYDKDF, per germline (reference sequence). The CDR3 consists of 14 residues.

This chain uses TRBV19 with TRBJ2-7; D gene unclear. CDR3 size: 14 residues. Germline V gene lookup returns CDR1 LNHDA and CDR2 SQIVND (reference sequence). The V gene lost 3 bases and the J gene lost 7 bases, with 16 bases spanning the gap. DNA for the CDR3: TGTGCCAGTAGTATCGGCTCTAGAAGTGTGGAGCAGTACTTC. Amino acid sequence: CASSIGSRSVEQYF.

This clone is categorized as medium-sized. The genes are TRBV6-5 and TRBJ1-1; a weak D match, TRBD1 (5 bases). The germline V gene has CDR1 MNHEY and CDR2 SVGAGI. This CDR3 has 13 amino acids. Trimming pared 4 bases from V and 3 bases from J, leaving 9 bases between. Here the CDR3 DNA reads TGTGCCAGCAGTTCGGGACTCCACACTGAAGCTTTCTTT. Translation: CASSSGLHTEAFF.

The chain carries TRBV15 and TRBJ2-2; no clear D gene. Germline-derived CDR1 and CDR2 are LNHNV and YYDKDF (reference sequence). Trimming removed 0 bases at V and 1 base at J, with 12 bases between. The CDR3 runs to 17 residues. CDR3 sequence reads: CATSRDRFPKNTGELFF. CDR3 DNA: TGTGCCACCAGCAGAGATCGTTTCCCCAAGAACACCGGGGAGCTGTTTTTT.

DNA for the CDR3: TGTGCCAGCAGTACCTTCGGACAGGGAACCTCTGGGGCCAACGTCCTGACTTTC. As protein: CASSTFGQGTSGANVLTF. The chain employs TRBV11-1 and TRBJ2-6; 8 bases map to TRBD1. Germline V gene data show CDR1 as SGHAT and CDR2 as FQDESV (reference sequence). The CDR3 contains 18 residues. J was trimmed by 0 bases and V by 6 bases; bases with no gene match: 10.

The J gene is TRBJ1-2, the V gene TRBV7-3; 7 bases are a match to TRBD1. CDR1 is SGHTA and CDR2 is FQGTGA in the germline V gene. Trimming at V came to 6 bases and at J to 4 bases, leaving 5 bases not matched to a gene. CDR3 length: 13 amino acids. CDR3 in DNA: TGTGCCAGCAGGCTCGGGACAGCCTATGGCTACACCTTC. This sequence encodes CASRLGTAYGYTF.

This sequence joins TRBV30 and TRBJ1-5; tentatively, D is TRBD1 (5 bases). The CDR3 sequence is 13 residues long. Deletions cut 1 base from V and 5 bases from J, with 9 bases between. CDR1 and CDR2 (germline): GTSNPN, SVGIG (reference sequence). Written as DNA, the CDR3 is TGTGCCTGGAGTGCTGACAGAGATCAGCCCCAGCATTTT. It is translated as CAWSADRDQPQHF.

The V call is TRBV9, the J call TRBJ2-2; D gene uncertain. CDR1 and CDR2 from the germline V gene are SGDLS and YYNGEE. Trimming removed 0 bases from V and 2 bases from J, with 8 bases in between. This CDR3 contains 15 residues. CDR3 nucleotides: TGTGCCAGCAGCGTAGAGGCCCGAAACACCGGGGAGCTGTTTTTT. The encoded protein is CASSVEARNTGELFF. Supplemented by reference TRBV9 and TRBJ2-2, the full variable domain reads DSGVTQTPKHLITATGQRVTLRCSPRSGDLSVYWYQQSLDQGLQFLIQYYNGEERAKGNILERFSAQQFPDLHSELNLSSLELGDSALYFCASSVEARNTGELFFGEGSRLTVL.

V and J are TRBV30 and TRBJ1-1; no clear D gene. Trimming took off 0 bases at V and 6 bases at J, with 11 bases between the two ends. Looked up from germline, CDR1 is GTSNPN and CDR2 is SVGIG (reference sequence). The CDR3 extends over 13 amino acids. CDR3 nucleotide sequence: TGTGCCTGGAGTGTACCCACAGTGCCTGAAGCTTTCTTT. Translating it yields CAWSVPTVPEAFF.

The CDR3 DNA reads as TGTGCCAGCAGCTTAACAGGTCCAATTCGAGGGACAGATACGCAGTATTTT. This encodes CASSLTGPIRGTDTQYF. The rearrangement links TRBV7-3 to TRBJ2-3; tentative D call: TRBD2 (5 bases). V was clipped by 0 bases and J by 3 bases, with 16 bases between them. The germline V gene has CDR1 SGHTA and CDR2 FQGTGA. CDR3 length: 17 amino acids.

This clone was seen only a few times. The V and J genes are TRBV19 and TRBJ2-1; D unclear. V lost 2 bases to trimming and J lost 0 bases, with 5 bases between them. Germline CDR1 LNHDA, CDR2 SQIVND (reference sequence). This CDR3 has 14 residues. The CDR3 DNA reads as TGTGCCAGTAGTATATATGACTCCTACAATGAGCAGTTCTTC. Residues: CASSIYDSYNEQFF.

J is TRBJ2-1 and V is TRBV7-3; TRBD2 might be the D (5 bases). The CDR3 totals 13 residues. V lost 4 bases, J lost 6 bases, and 10 bases lay in between. In germline, CDR1 is SGHTA, CDR2 FQGTGA. The CDR3 nucleotides read TGTGCCAGCAGCTATACTAGGATCAATGAGCAGTTCTTC. This translates into CASSYTRINEQFF.

The CDR3 nucleotides are TGTGCCAGCAGCTTTCTGGCGGGTGGGGAGACCCAGTACTTC. The encoded protein is CASSFLAGGETQYF. The chain carries TRBV4-2 and TRBJ2-5; the D gene is possibly TRBD2 (5 bases). This CDR3 spans 14 amino acids. Germline values: CDR1 LGHNA, CDR2 YNFKEQ. V was shortened by 5 bases and J by 5 bases, with 15 bases between the two germline ends.

V is TRBV6-5 and J is TRBJ1-4; D call uncertain. The V and J ends lost 6 bases and 3 bases respectively, with 11 bases between them. CDR3 length equals 14 residues. Germline CDR1 and CDR2: MNHEY and SVGAGI. The DNA of the CDR3 is TGTGCCAGCAGGTCCCATGTGCCTAATGAAAAACTGTTTTTT. This codes for CASRSHVPNEKLFF.

The chain recombines TRBV9 with TRBJ1-1, with D perhaps TRBD1 (5 bases). In germline, CDR1 is SGDLS, CDR2 YYNGEE. The V end lost 0 bases, the J end lost 7 bases, and 13 bases lay between the germline ends. The CDR3 extends over 14 amino acids. The CDR3 sequence is CASSVGGTGNEAFF. The CDR3 nucleotides are TGTGCCAGCAGCGTAGGTGGGACCGGGAATGAAGCTTTCTTT.

The CDR3 nucleotides are TGTGCCTGGAGTGGGGGAGGCGAGCAGTACTTC. This translates into CAWSGGGEQYF. V is TRBV30 and J is TRBJ2-5; D is possibly TRBD2 (6 bases). With the DNA end fitting TRBJ2-7 better, the J assignment may be wrong. The germline CDR1 and CDR2 sequences are GTSNPN and SVGIG (reference sequence). The CDR3 consists of 11 residues.

This clone was recorded a few times. The V call is TRBV28, the J call TRBJ1-1; perhaps TRBD1 as D (5 bases). The CDR3 is made up of 13 amino acids. V dropped 8 bases and J dropped 3 bases, with 13 bases sitting between them. Germline CDR1 and CDR2: MDHEN and SYDVKM. The CDR3 DNA sequence: TGTGCCAGCTACCCCGGGGGGTACACTGAAGCTTTCTTT. Protein sequence: CASYPGGYTEAFF.

This sequence joins TRBV25-1 and TRBJ2-2; D remains unclear. This CDR3 contains 13 residues. Germline V gene sequence: CDR1 MGHDK, CDR2 SYGVNS. V lost 3 bases and J 1 base, leaving 3 bases between the germline ends. The CDR3: CASSERNTGELFF. CDR3 bases: TGTGCCAGCAGTGAGCGGAACACCGGGGAGCTGTTTTTT.

V usage is TRBV4-1 and J usage is TRBJ1-2, with D tentatively TRBD1 (5 bases). From germline, CDR1 is MGHRA and CDR2 YSYEKL. The length of the CDR3 is 14 residues. Trimming pared 4 bases from V and 4 bases from J, leaving 13 bases between. This CDR3 is CASSLGQASYGYTF. The CDR3 DNA reads as TGCGCCAGCAGCCTGGGGCAGGCAAGCTATGGCTACACCTTC.

CDR3 bases: TGCAGCGTTGGTCAGGGGGTCAATCAGCCCCAGCATTTT. It specifies CSVGQGVNQPQHF. The chain uses TRBV29-1 and TRBJ1-5; 7 bases agree with TRBD1. This CDR3 is built from 13 residues. Germline assignment: CDR1 SQVTM and CDR2 ANQGSEA. The ends lost 4 bases at V and 3 bases at J; junction bases unmatched: 3.

The chain carries TRBV2 and TRBJ1-6; a possible D gene is TRBD1 (6 bases). The CDR3 sequence is 14 residues long. Germline-derived CDR1 and CDR2 are SNHLY and FYNNEI. Trimming removed 6 bases at V and 7 bases at J, with 13 bases between. CDR3 sequence (DNA): TGTGCCAGCAGGGGGGGGGCCGAAAATTCACCCCTCCACTTT. Its translation is CASRGGAENSPLHF.

CDR3 bases: TGTGCCAGCAGTACCACTTCTAACTATGGCTACACCTTC. Its protein is CASSTTSNYGYTF. The V call is TRBV28, the J call TRBJ1-2; D gene uncertain. CDR1 MDHEN and CDR2 SYDVKM come from the germline V gene. The CDR3 loop spans 13 amino acids. V gave up 5 bases and J gave up 0 bases, with 7 bases separating them.

The chain combines TRBV7-2 with TRBJ2-2; D gene ambiguous. CDR3 length equals 15 residues. The V gene lost 1 base and the J gene lost 0 bases, with 6 bases spanning the gap. Germline V gene lookup returns CDR1 SGHTA and CDR2 FQGNSA. This CDR3 is CASSLVSSNTGELFF. The CDR3 DNA sequence: TGTGCCAGCAGCTTAGTGTCCTCGAACACCGGGGAGCTGTTTTTT.

This chain links TRBV5-1 with TRBJ1-2; 7 positions agree with TRBD1. This CDR3 has 13 amino acids. CDR1 SGHRS and CDR2 YFSETQ come from the germline V gene. The J segment lost 5 bases and the V segment lost 6 bases, leaving 7 bases of the junction unmatched. CDR3 sequence (DNA): TGCGCCAGCAAACGTCAGGGGGGATATGGCTACACCTTC. Translation gives CASKRQGGYGYTF. Together with reference TRBV5-1 and TRBJ1-2, the CDR3 gives the full variable domain: KAGVTQTPRYLIKTRGQQVTLSCSPISGHRSVSWYQQTPGQGLQFLFEYFSETQRNKGNFPGRFSGRQFSNSRSEMNVSTLELGDSALYLCASKRQGGYGYTFGSGTRLTVV.

This clone is medium-sized (0.01 to 0.1%) by share. The V and J genes are TRBV6-6 and TRBJ1-4; 10 bases agree with TRBD1. Germline-derived CDR1 and CDR2 are MNHNY and SVGAGI (reference sequence). This CDR3 has 14 residues. The V gene end was trimmed by 5 bases and the J gene end by 8 bases; junction bases not matched to a gene: 5. As DNA, the CDR3 is TGTGCCAGCAGTGGGGACAGGGGAGTCGAAAAACTGTTTTTT. Its translation is CASSGDRGVEKLFF.

Comment on this clone: This same CDR3 is encoded by further DNA sequences in the sample. This sequence joins TRBV30 and TRBJ1-5; D remains unclear. Germline lookup yields CDR1 GTSNPN and CDR2 SVGIG (reference sequence). The CDR3 runs 13 residues. The V end was cut by 1 base, the J end by 1 base, with 5 bases between. The CDR3 region is CAWSAGSNQPQHF. The DNA of the CDR3 is TGTGCCTGGAGTGCCGGGAGCAATCAGCCCCAGCATTTT.

V gene TRBV19 combines with J gene TRBJ1-2; maybe TRBD1 (6 bases). The CDR3 extends over 15 amino acids. Trimming took off 3 bases at V and 0 bases at J, with 11 bases between the two ends. Germline-derived CDR1 and CDR2 are LNHDA and SQIVND (reference sequence). The CDR3 reads CASSIQGTPNYGYTF. In nucleotides, the CDR3 is TGTGCCAGTAGTATTCAGGGGACCCCTAACTATGGCTACACCTTC.

This clone was seen only once. The V gene is TRBV29-1, the J gene TRBJ2-7; no firm D call. V shed 3 bases and J shed 2 bases, with 14 bases lying between them. This CDR3 spans 14 amino acids. Germline V gene sequence: CDR1 SQVTM, CDR2 ANQGSEA. The CDR3 region is CSVDDGRPPYEQYF. As DNA, the CDR3 is TGCAGCGTTGACGACGGCAGGCCCCCCTACGAGCAGTACTTC.

The chain uses TRBV30 and TRBJ2-2; D is perhaps TRBD1 or TRBD2 (6 bases each). V shed 3 bases and J shed 4 bases, with 9 bases lying between them. The CDR3 has 13 residues. Per germline, CDR1 GTSNPN and CDR2 SVGIG (reference sequence). In DNA form, the CDR3 reads TGTGCCTGGAGGGGGGGCCGCACCGGGGAGCTGTTTTTT. Its protein is CAWRGGRTGELFF. Filled out from reference TRBV30 and TRBJ2-2, the complete variable domain reads SQTIHQWPATLVQPVGSPLSLECTVEGTSNPNLYWYRQAAGRGLQLLFYSVGIGQISSEVPQNLSASRPQDRQFILSSKKLLLSDSGFYLCAWRGGRTGELFFGEGSRLTVL.